This TCR beta chain was captured by sequencing in a study of T cells expressing NK-cell markers. No DNA is given; TCRdb re-called the 5' RACE reads and lists each CDR3 protein once. This specimen shows 350,000 to 400,000 distinct CDR3 sequences; the ten leading clones hold 9.5% to 12%. Germline V gene sequence: CDR1 GTSNPN, CDR2 SVGIG (reference sequence). The CDR3 has 12 amino acids. The origin of this receptor is a woman aged 50 to 60 in good health. The V gene is TRBV30, the J gene TRBJ2-3. The source material was blood T cells: a sorted CD56 or NKG2C T cell subset, CD4+ or CD8+ T cells, or bulk PBMC T cells (not recorded which). CDR3 residues: CAWRGFTDTQYF. Filled out from reference TRBV30 and TRBJ2-3, the complete variable domain reads SQTIHQWPATLVQPVGSPLSLECTVEGTSNPNLYWYRQAAGRGLQLLFYSVGIGQISSEVPQNLSASRPQDRQFILSSKKLLLSDSGFYLCAWRGFTDTQYFGPGTRLTVL.